What follows are 9 T cell receptor beta chains derived from one specimen sequenced in a study of control samples from healthy donors and cancer patients. Profiling relied on immunoSEQ multiplex PCR, and the TCRdb table lists in-frame clones only, not all of them. The profile shows 130,000 or so clones, roughly 92% of them singletons. Sequenced material: blood. The receptors were sampled from a man aged 18-30 years in good health.

This clone has a single count. The chain joins TRBV7-9 to TRBJ2-2; 7 bases match TRBD1. In germline, CDR1 is SEHNR, CDR2 FQNEAQ (reference sequence). The CDR3 contains 17 residues. V lost 6 bases, J lost 5 bases, and 15 bases stayed unmatched. The CDR3 here is CASRHSPGQPETGELFF. In DNA form, the CDR3 reads TGTGCCAGCAGGCATTCACCGGGACAGCCGGAAACCGGGGAGCTGTTTTTT. The full variable domain, with the rest looked up from reference TRBV7-9 and TRBJ2-2, is DTGVSQNPRHKITKRGQNVTFRCDPISEHNRLYWYRQTLGQGPEFLTYFQNEAQLEKSRLLSDRFSAERPKGSFSTLEIQRTEQGDSAMYLCASRHSPGQPETGELFFGEGSRLTVL.

V gene TRBV15 combines with J gene TRBJ2-6; no clear D. In germline, CDR1 is LNHNV, CDR2 YYDKDF (reference sequence). The CDR3 is 17 residues long. V was clipped by 4 bases and J by 0 bases, with 13 bases between them. In DNA form, the CDR3 reads TGTGCCACCAGCAACGGGCCCCTGGGCTCTGGGGCCAACGTCCTGACTTTC. It specifies CATSNGPLGSGANVLTF.

This chain connects TRBV15 to TRBJ1-3; D remains unclear. Germline V gives CDR1 LNHNV, CDR2 YYDKDF (reference sequence). The CDR3 is 15 amino acids. V lost 2 bases and J lost 0, with 8 bases in between. CDR3 coding DNA: TGTGCCACCAGCAGATCACCGATCTCTGGAAACACCATATATTTT. Its protein product is CATSRSPISGNTIYF.

The V gene is TRBV6-6, the J gene TRBJ2-1, with a tentative D call TRBD2 (7 bases). The V gene's germline CDR1 is MNHNY and CDR2 SVGAGI (reference sequence). Trimming stripped 0 bases from V and 8 bases from J, with 17 bases between. The CDR3 extends over 16 amino acids. CDR3 DNA: TGTGCCAGCAGTTACTCGAGGGTCGGCGGGGGCCATGAGCAGTTCTTC. Translating it yields CASSYSRVGGGHEQFF.

This clone was counted a single time. V gene TRBV5-5 combines with J gene TRBJ1-4; D call uncertain. This CDR3 spans 12 amino acids. Germline assignment: CDR1 SGHKS and CDR2 YYEKEE (reference sequence). V shed 3 bases and J shed 8 bases, with 8 bases lying between them. CDR3 residues: CASSSDGEKLFF. The CDR3 bases are TGTGCCAGCAGCTCCGACGGGGAAAAACTGTTTTTT.

This clone turned up a few times. The V and J genes are TRBV30 and TRBJ1-2, with unresolved D. V was clipped by 3 bases and J by 0 bases, with 11 bases between them. CDR1 GTSNPN and CDR2 SVGIG come from the germline V gene (reference sequence). CDR3 size: 14 residues. This CDR3 reads CAWRQTDANYGYTF. Here the CDR3 DNA reads TGTGCCTGGAGACAGACGGACGCTAACTATGGCTACACCTTC.

J is TRBJ2-5 and V is TRBV11-2; D ambiguous. Germline-derived CDR1 and CDR2 are SGHAT and FQNNGV. Trimming pared 0 bases from V and 7 bases from J, leaving 12 bases between. This CDR3 region has 14 residues. Here the CDR3 DNA reads TGTGCCAGCAGCTTAGAGACGGGTATCGCGACCCAGTACTTC. As protein: CASSLETGIATQYF. Drawing the rest from reference TRBV11-2 and TRBJ2-5, the complete variable domain is EAGVAQSPRYKIIEKRQSVAFWCNPISGHATLYWYQQILGQGPKLLIQFQNNGVVDDSQLPKDRFSAERLKGVDSTLKIQPAKLEDSAVYLCASSLETGIATQYFGPGTRLLVL.

The chain links TRBV12-3 or TRBV12-4 to TRBJ2-7; possible D gene TRBD1, 6 bases. Trimming took 6 bases from V and 3 from J, leaving 12 bases between them. This CDR3 is 13 amino acids long. The CDR3: CASRRQDVYEQYF. In DNA form, the CDR3 reads TGTGCCAGCAGGAGACAGGATGTCTACGAGCAGTACTTC.

The gene calls are TRBV5-6 and TRBJ1-2; D gene unclear. Germline-derived CDR1 and CDR2 are SGHDT and YYEEEE. This CDR3 has 12 residues. With 0 bases removed from V and 4 bases from J, the gap between germline ends came to 4 bases. CDR3: CASSLARYGYTF. CDR3 bases: TGTGCCAGCAGCTTGGCCCGCTATGGCTACACCTTC.